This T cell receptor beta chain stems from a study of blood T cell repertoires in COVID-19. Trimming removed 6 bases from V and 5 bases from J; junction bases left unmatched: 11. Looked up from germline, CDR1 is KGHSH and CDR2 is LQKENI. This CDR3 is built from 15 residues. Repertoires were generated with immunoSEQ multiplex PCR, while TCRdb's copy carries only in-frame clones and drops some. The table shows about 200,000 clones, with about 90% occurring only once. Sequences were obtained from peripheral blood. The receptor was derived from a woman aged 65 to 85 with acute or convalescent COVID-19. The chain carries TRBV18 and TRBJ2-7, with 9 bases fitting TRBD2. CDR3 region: CASSPLAGEVHEQYF. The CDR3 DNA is TGTGCCAGCTCCCCCTTAGCGGGAGAAGTCCACGAGCAGTACTTC.